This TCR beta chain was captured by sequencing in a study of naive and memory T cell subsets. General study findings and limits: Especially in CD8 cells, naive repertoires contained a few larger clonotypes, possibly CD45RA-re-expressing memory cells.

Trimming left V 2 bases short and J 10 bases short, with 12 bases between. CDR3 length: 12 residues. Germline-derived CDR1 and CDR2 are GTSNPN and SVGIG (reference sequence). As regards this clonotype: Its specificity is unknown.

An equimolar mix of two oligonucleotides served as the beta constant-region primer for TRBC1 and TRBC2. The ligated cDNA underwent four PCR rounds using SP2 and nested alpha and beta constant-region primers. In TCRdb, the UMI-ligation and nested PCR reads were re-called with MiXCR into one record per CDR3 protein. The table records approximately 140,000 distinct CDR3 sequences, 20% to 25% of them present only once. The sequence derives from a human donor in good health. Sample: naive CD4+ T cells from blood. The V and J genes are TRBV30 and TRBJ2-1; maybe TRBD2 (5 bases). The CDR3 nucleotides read TGTGCCTGGAGTTATCTAGCTGGGGAGCAGTTCTTC. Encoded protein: CAWSYLAGEQFF.